The TCR beta chain under discussion was sequenced for a study of T cells in Graves' hyperthyroidism and ophthalmopathy. Diagnosis of hyperthyroidism was new in patients aged 18 to 65, and its duration was under 2 months. Exclusion of a patient resulted from uncontrolled infection, other autoimmune disease, pregnancy or lactation. The CDR3 regions of TCR beta were amplified from RNA transcripts. Using the HTBI primer set, a first-round RT-PCR was run on the TCR CDR3. Using its own MiXCR run on the multiplex PCR reads, TCRdb lists one record per CDR3 protein. The sample has about 480,000 distinct CDR3 sequences; roughly an eighth are singletons. About this clonotype: Its antigen is undetermined.

Findings of the study overall: Median prediction lead before ophthalmopathy onset was around 6.9 months with the model. Clonotypes that were expanded in thyroid above 0.001 mostly appeared in blood too.

The V gene's germline CDR1 is MNHNS and CDR2 SASEGT. CDR3 length: 14 amino acids. The trim removed 10 bases at V and 3 bases at J, leaving 10 bases unmatched. The chain couples TRBV6-1 to TRBJ2-3; 7 bases are shared with TRBD2. The clonotype originates from a young woman with Graves' hyperthyroidism. The sample taken for sequencing was blood. In nucleotides, the CDR3 is TGTGCCATCAACCGCGGGGGAGGAACAGATACGCAGTATTTT. Amino acids: CAINRGGGTDTQYF.